The clone carrying this T cell receptor (beta chain) was seen a single time. The antigen is not known. The PCR was carried out with 60 Vbeta primers and 13 Jbeta primers. Clones were sequenced by immunoSEQ multiplex PCR, and TCRdb holds only the in-frame ones, with some missing. The data hold around 29,000 clones, with about 60% observed a single time. Trimming removed 4 bases from V and 1 base from J, with 14 bases in between. From germline, CDR1 is MNHNS and CDR2 SASEGT. This CDR3 contains 15 residues. This entry belongs to a study of cytomegalovirus exposure and HLA in healthy donors. Study results and caveats: Only CMV serostatus was available as immune exposure information. The majority of CMV-associated TCR beta chains were reported as apparently HLA-restricted in a later analysis.

V is TRBV6-1 and J is TRBJ2-7; perhaps TRBD2 as D (5 bases). Sequencing used PBMCs. The TCR originated in a male donor in good health and CMV-seropositive. For the CDR3, the DNA is TGTGCCAGCAGTGCGATCCGGGATTCTTCCTACGAGCAGTACTTC. Amino acids: CASSAIRDSSYEQYF.